The 30 T cell receptor beta chains given below trace back to one sample, sequenced in a study of blood T cells in healthy people across ages. PCR was performed a second time for 7 to 11 cycles using a sample-barcoded 5' primer and a J-beta primer mix. TCRdb recomputed calls from the 5' RACE reads with MiXCR, one row per CDR3 protein. This sample carries 450,000 to 600,000 distinct CDR3 sequences, around a quarter of them seen once, and the ten largest clones take approximately 3.3%. The sample was also linked to a second study, of T cells of mothers and their children.

Sequencing was carried out using blood. All receptors come from a boy aged 2-15 years in good health.

This clonotype appeared a few times. CDR3: CATSMSSGANVLTF. CDR3 bases: TGTGCCACAAGTATGAGCTCTGGGGCCAACGTCCTGACTTTC. This sequence joins TRBV12-3 or TRBV12-4 and TRBJ2-6; D gene uncertain. The CDR3 length is 14 residues. The V and J ends lost 10 bases and 0 bases respectively, with 10 bases between them.

This clonotype was detected ten times or more. The J gene is TRBJ1-6, the V gene TRBV12-3 or TRBV12-4, with TRBD1 matching over 10 bases. This CDR3 contains 11 residues. Unmatched junction bases numbered 2, after V lost 6 bases and J lost 15 bases. The CDR3 region is CASRRTGGLHF. CDR3 coding DNA: TGTGCCAGCAGGAGGACAGGGGGCCTCCACTTT.

The chain links TRBV6-5 to TRBJ2-5; weak D call: TRBD2 (5 bases). The end of the DNA fits TRBJ2-1 better, so the J call may be wrong. The CDR3 loop spans 12 amino acids. The V gene's germline CDR1 is MNHEY and CDR2 SVGAGI. The CDR3 sequence: CASSTLRDEQFF. The CDR3 coding sequence is TGTGCCAGCAGCACCCTGCGGGATGAGCAGTTCTTC.

The chain has TRBV20-1 and TRBJ2-2, with D possibly TRBD2 on 6 matching bases. CDR1 and CDR2 (germline): DFQATT, SNEGSKA (reference sequence). Trimming took off 3 bases at V and 1 base at J, with 15 bases between the two ends. The length of the CDR3 is 16 residues. The DNA for the CDR3 is TGCAGTGCTAGGACCTTAGCGGCCGTGAACACCGGGGAGCTGTTTTTT. Its protein product is CSARTLAAVNTGELFF.

This clonotype was detected only once. The CDR3, as DNA: TGCAGTGCTAGAGATCCCCTGGCAAATTCCTACGAGCAGTACTTC. Protein: CSARDPLANSYEQYF. The rearrangement links TRBV20-1 to TRBJ2-7; D not resolved. The V gene lost 0 bases and the J gene lost 1 base, with 13 bases spanning the gap. The CDR3 runs 15 residues. Germline V gene sequence: CDR1 DFQATT, CDR2 SNEGSKA (reference sequence).

The table lists this clonotype with a few counts. The CDR3 protein is CASGLVRLGQVGSGNTIYF. CDR3 sequence (DNA): TGTGCTAGTGGTTTGGTACGCCTCGGACAGGTCGGCTCTGGAAACACCATATATTTT. The rearrangement uses TRBV12-5 and TRBJ1-3; TRBD1 matches at 7 bases. CDR1 is LGHNT and CDR2 is FRNRAP in the germline V gene. J lost 0 bases, V lost 0 bases, and 11 bases had no gene match. This CDR3 has 19 amino acids.

This clonotype was counted between two and nine times. J is TRBJ2-5 and V is TRBV7-9; TRBD2 agrees at 9 bases. The CDR3 covers 16 residues. Germline V CDR1 and CDR2: SEHNR, FQNEAQ (reference sequence). The trim removed 2 bases at V and 0 bases at J, leaving 4 bases unmatched. The CDR3 spells CASSLTAGGNQETQYF. CDR3 DNA: TGTGCCAGCAGCTTAACAGCGGGGGGCAACCAAGAGACCCAGTACTTC.

This clonotype was counted a few times. This chain uses TRBV5-1 with TRBJ2-7, with 10 positions matching TRBD1. CDR1 and CDR2 from the germline V gene are SGHRS and YFSETQ. The V segment lost 2 bases and the J segment 5 bases; nucleotides outside the gene matches: 4. The CDR3 runs 14 residues. For the CDR3, the DNA is TGCGCCAGCAGCTTTGGGACAGGGGTCCACGAGCAGTACTTC. The encoded protein is CASSFGTGVHEQYF. The complete variable domain, with remaining parts taken from reference TRBV5-1 and TRBJ2-7, reads KAGVTQTPRYLIKTRGQQVTLSCSPISGHRSVSWYQQTPGQGLQFLFEYFSETQRNKGNFPGRFSGRQFSNSRSEMNVSTLELGDSALYLCASSFGTGVHEQYFGPGTRLTVT.

In DNA, the CDR3 is TGTGCCAGCAGCTTAGAGATAGTGGGCTACAATGAGCAGTTCTTC. Translation gives CASSLEIVGYNEQFF. This sequence joins TRBV11-2 and TRBJ2-1; no definite D call. The V end lost 0 bases, the J end lost 3 bases, and 9 bases lay between the germline ends. The CDR3 extends over 15 amino acids. The germline V gene has CDR1 SGHAT and CDR2 FQNNGV.

On this clonotype itself: The junction shows a germline mismatch at one end, possibly a read error. The chain uses TRBV4-3 and TRBJ2-2; D gene ambiguous. Germline V gene data show CDR1 as LGHNA and CDR2 as YSLEER. The CDR3 runs 12 residues. The CDR3 DNA is TGTGCCAGCAGCCAAGAAGGTGGGGAGCTGTTTTTT. It translates to CASSQEGGELFF.

The rearrangement joins TRBV4-3 to TRBJ2-3; a weak D match, TRBD2 (6 bases). Per the germline V gene, CDR1 is LGHNA and CDR2 is YSLEER. The CDR3 extends over 16 amino acids. Trimming left V 4 bases short and J 3 bases short, with 17 bases between. As DNA, the CDR3 is TGCGCCAGCAGCCGGGAGGCTCCTTCTGGAACAGATACGCAGTATTTT. It codes for CASSREAPSGTDTQYF.

About this clonotype: The junction departs from the called germline gene at one end, perhaps through a read error. The chain has TRBV7-3 and TRBJ2-3; 7 bases match TRBD1. CDR3 length equals 17 residues. Germline lookup yields CDR1 SGHTA and CDR2 FQGTGA. CDR3 amino acids: CASSLGAQGISTDTQYF. CDR3 DNA sequence: TGTGCCAGCAGCTTGGGGGCACAGGGGATCTCAACAGACACGCAGTATTTT.

The chain recombines TRBV5-1 with TRBJ2-1, with D possibly being TRBD1 (5 bases). The DNA end lines up better with TRBJ2-7; the J call may be wrong. This CDR3 is built from 14 residues. Germline V gene sequence: CDR1 SGHRS, CDR2 YFSETQ. The CDR3 loop is CASSATTAPYEQYF. CDR3 coding DNA: TGCGCCAGCAGCGCTACGACAGCCCCCTACGAGCAGTACTTC.

The V and J genes are TRBV29-1 and TRBJ2-3; TRBD2 aligns across 12 bases. The CDR3 runs 13 residues. CDR1 is SQVTM, CDR2 ANQGSEA, per germline. After removal of 8 bases from V and 4 bases from J, the junction contained 4 bases not matched to a gene. The CDR3 nucleotides are TGCAGCCATCTAGCGGGAGGGGCAGATACGCAGTATTTT. This translates into CSHLAGGADTQYF.

The chain is built from TRBV29-1 and TRBJ2-7, with 9 bases lining up with TRBD1. This CDR3 spans 12 amino acids. CDR1 SQVTM and CDR2 ANQGSEA come from the germline V gene. V dropped 6 bases and J dropped 7; count of bases not matched to a gene: 7. The CDR3 nucleotides are TGCAGCGTCGTGGACAGGGGCCGGGAGCAGTACTTC. As protein: CSVVDRGREQYF.

Worth noting for this clonotype: One end of the junction varies from germline; a read error may be responsible. The J gene is TRBJ2-3, the V gene TRBV7-9; D is unresolved. This CDR3 comprises 16 residues. The germline V gene has CDR1 SEHNR and CDR2 FQNEAQ (reference sequence). The CDR3 nucleotides are TGTGCCAGCAGCTTAGCGGGTGAGGATGCCCCAGATACACAGTATTTT. Its translation is CASSLAGEDAPDTQYF.

This clonotype was observed a few times. The CDR3 loop is CASSQVRGGVNEQFF. The DNA for the CDR3 is TGCGCCAGCAGCCAAGTCCGCGGGGGGGTGAATGAGCAGTTCTTC. The chain employs TRBV4-1 and TRBJ2-5, with 9 bases aligning to TRBD2. The J call is in doubt because the DNA end fits TRBJ2-1 better. Germline CDR1 MGHRA, CDR2 YSYEKL. This CDR3 contains 15 residues.

This chain joins TRBV20-1 and TRBJ2-7, with 11 bases that match TRBD1. CDR1 is DFQATT, CDR2 SNEGSKA, per germline (reference sequence). Trimming cost V 1 base and J 3 bases; bases outside gene matches: 8. The CDR3 sequence is 16 residues long. The CDR3 nucleotides read TGCAGTGCTAGAGCCGTTGCCGGGACAGGGGGCTACGAGCAGTACTTC. The encoded protein is CSARAVAGTGGYEQYF.

The chain combines TRBV6-6 with TRBJ2-2; possibly TRBD1 or TRBD2 for D (6 bases each). CDR3 size: 16 residues. Trimming shortened V by 0 bases and J by 3 bases, and 11 bases separated the two germline ends. The V gene's germline CDR1 is MNHNY and CDR2 SVGAGI (reference sequence). CDR3 nucleotide sequence: TGTGCCAGCAGTTACTCGGGGGGCGGACACACCGGGGAGCTGTTTTTT. This sequence encodes CASSYSGGGHTGELFF.

The chain joins TRBV9 to TRBJ2-7; no clear D. V lost 2 bases to trimming and J lost 3 bases, with 12 bases between them. Germline lookup yields CDR1 SGDLS and CDR2 YYNGEE. CDR3 length: 14 amino acids. The CDR3 DNA sequence: TGTGCCAGCAGCGTCGGCGTCAGTAACTACGAGCAGTACTTC. Its translation: CASSVGVSNYEQYF. Full variable domain (outside the CDR3, taken from reference TRBV9 and TRBJ2-7): DSGVTQTPKHLITATGQRVTLRCSPRSGDLSVYWYQQSLDQGLQFLIQYYNGEERAKGNILERFSAQQFPDLHSELNLSSLELGDSALYFCASSVGVSNYEQYFGPGTRLTVT.

The chain couples TRBV18 to TRBJ1-1; no clear D gene. Trimming took off 3 bases at V and 5 bases at J, with 13 bases between the two ends. From germline, CDR1 is KGHSH and CDR2 LQKENI. The CDR3 extends over 14 amino acids. CDR3 in DNA: TGTGCCAGCTCACCGGAATCCACTTGGACTGAAGCTTTCTTT. It codes for CASSPESTWTEAFF.

The chain couples TRBV25-1 to TRBJ2-7; D is possibly TRBD1 (6 bases). Germline CDR1 MGHDK, CDR2 SYGVNS. Trimming removed 3 bases at V and 3 bases at J, with 15 bases between. The CDR3 totals 15 residues. The DNA for the CDR3 is TGTGCCAGCAGTGAGGGAGTCGGACAGAGCTACGAGCAGTACTTC. Protein sequence: CASSEGVGQSYEQYF.

The chain is built from TRBV7-6 and TRBJ1-3; D is uncertain. The V gene lost 1 base and the J gene lost 2 bases, with 15 bases spanning the gap. This CDR3 has 17 residues. Germline CDR1 reads SGHVS; CDR2 reads FNYEAQ. This CDR3 reads CASSLEVATRAGNTIYF. Here the CDR3 DNA reads TGTGCCAGCAGCTTAGAAGTGGCTACCCGAGCTGGAAACACCATATATTTT. The entire variable domain, with the rest obtained from reference TRBV7-6 and TRBJ1-3, is as follows: GAGVSQSPRYKVTKRGQDVALRCDPISGHVSLYWYRQALGQGPEFLTYFNYEAQQDKSGLPNDRFSAERPEGSISTLTIQRTEQRDSAMYRCASSLEVATRAGNTIYFGEGSWLTVV.

This clonotype has only one observation. The genes are TRBV5-5 and TRBJ2-7; weak D call: TRBD1 (6 bases). Germline V lookup: CDR1 SGHKS, CDR2 YYEKEE (reference sequence). V was shortened by 1 base and J by 0 bases, with 11 bases between the two germline ends. The CDR3 sequence is 15 residues long. The CDR3 loop is CASSLNQGSSYEQYF. The CDR3 bases are TGTGCCAGCAGCTTGAACCAGGGGAGCTCCTACGAGCAGTACTTC.

The chain recombines TRBV4-1 with TRBJ2-7; D perhaps matches TRBD2 (6 bases). The V end was cut by 0 bases, the J end by 4 bases, with 13 bases between. The CDR3 has 15 amino acids. Germline V gene data show CDR1 as MGHRA and CDR2 as YSYEKL. The DNA for the CDR3 is TGCGCCAGCAGCCAAGAACACGGGGGTGCATACGAGCAGTACTTC. It yields the protein CASSQEHGGAYEQYF.

On this clonotype itself: One junction end disagrees with the germline gene, perhaps due to a read error. V usage is TRBV7-2 and J usage is TRBJ2-6; TRBD1 is a possible D gene (5 bases). Germline loops: CDR1 SGHTA, CDR2 FQGNSA. The CDR3 length is 16 residues. CDR3 protein: CASSSGQEPGANVLTF. CDR3 nucleotides: TGTGCCAGCAGCTCTGGGCAGGAGCCTGGGGCCAACGTCCTAACTTTC.

This clonotype was counted between two and nine times. V usage is TRBV7-8 and J usage is TRBJ2-5, with TRBD2 matching over 9 bases. After removal of 1 base from V and 3 bases from J, the junction contained 6 bases not matched to a gene. Germline V gene data show CDR1 as SGHVS and CDR2 as FQNEAQ. There are 16 residues in the CDR3. DNA of the CDR3: TGTGCCAGCAGCTTAGTGGCGGGAGGGTCGAAAGAGACCCAGTACTTC. Translation: CASSLVAGGSKETQYF.

This clonotype was recorded a few times. One end of the junction does not line up with germline, which may come from a read error. The V gene is TRBV7-9, the J gene TRBJ2-5; no clear D. The germline V gene encodes CDR1 SEHNR and CDR2 FQNEAQ (reference sequence). CDR3 length equals 11 residues. In DNA form, the CDR3 reads TGTGCCAGCAGCACCGTGGAGACCCAGCACTTC. Its translation is CASSTVETQHF.

This clonotype was counted a few times. The chain joins TRBV12-3 or TRBV12-4 to TRBJ2-2; 11 nucleotides agree with TRBD2. V shed 7 bases, J shed 6 bases, and the junction held 4 bases outside the gene matches. The CDR3 is 14 residues long. Here the CDR3 DNA reads TGTGCCAGCACCGGACTAGCGGGTGCCGGGGAGCTGTTTTTT. Translation gives CASTGLAGAGELFF.

This clonotype was seen ten or more times. A read error may produce the germline difference seen at one junction end. This chain links TRBV12-3 or TRBV12-4 with TRBJ2-3; D may be TRBD1 or TRBD2 (5 bases each). The CDR3 covers 13 residues. CDR3 DNA sequence: TGTGCCAGCAGCTTAGTGGGGGCAGATACGCAGTATTTT. It codes for CASSLVGADTQYF.